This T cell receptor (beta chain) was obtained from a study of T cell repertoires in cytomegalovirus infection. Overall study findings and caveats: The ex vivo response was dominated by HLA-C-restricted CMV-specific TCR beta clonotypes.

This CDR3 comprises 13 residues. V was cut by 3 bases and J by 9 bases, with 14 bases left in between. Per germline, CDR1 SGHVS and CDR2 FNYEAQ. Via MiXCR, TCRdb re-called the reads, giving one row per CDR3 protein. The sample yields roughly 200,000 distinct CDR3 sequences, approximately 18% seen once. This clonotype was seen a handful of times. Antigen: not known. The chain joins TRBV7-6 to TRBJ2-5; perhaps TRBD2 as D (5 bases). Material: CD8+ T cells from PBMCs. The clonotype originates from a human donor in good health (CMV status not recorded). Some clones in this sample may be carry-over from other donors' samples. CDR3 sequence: CASSLSPGKSQYF. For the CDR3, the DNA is TGTGCCAGCAGCTTGTCCCCGGGGAAATCCCAGTACTTC.